Listed here are 18 T cell receptor beta chains from one sample, sequenced in a study of T cells in Graves' hyperthyroidism and ophthalmopathy. TCR beta CDR3 region amplification was performed from RNA transcripts. The HTBI set primed first-round TCR CDR3 RT-PCR. Each CDR3 protein is one row after TCRdb ran MiXCR on the multiplex PCR reads. The table lists over 500,000 distinct CDR3 sequences, 17% of them singletons. Sequenced: blood. Source of these receptors: a woman younger than 35 with Graves' ophthalmopathy.

This clonotype was counted at least ten times. The chain combines TRBV30 with TRBJ1-1; D is unresolved. The CDR3 sequence is 13 residues long. V was clipped by 4 bases and J by 1 base, with 10 bases between them. Per germline, CDR1 GTSNPN and CDR2 SVGIG (reference sequence). Here the CDR3 reads CAWTVAGNTEAFF. Here the CDR3 DNA reads TGTGCCTGGACCGTGGCGGGGAACACTGAAGCTTTCTTT.

The chain carries TRBV6-1 and TRBJ1-5; no clear D gene. CDR3 length equals 13 residues. The germline V gene encodes CDR1 MNHNS and CDR2 SASEGT. V was pared by 8 bases and J by 4 bases, with 12 bases between. The DNA of the CDR3 is TGTGCCAGCGAGGCGGGAGGGAATCAGCCCCAGCATTTT. The encoded protein is CASEAGGNQPQHF.

In the case of this clonotype: At one end, the junction sequence differs from germline, possibly due to a read error. The J gene is TRBJ2-7, the V gene TRBV18; D unclear. The germline V gene encodes CDR1 KGHSH and CDR2 LQKENI. This CDR3 spans 14 amino acids. CDR3 protein: CASSPPGPTYEQHF. Here the CDR3 DNA reads TGTGCCAGCTCACCACCCGGACCGACCTACGAGCAGCACTTC. The full variable domain, in which reference TRBV18 and TRBJ2-7 provide the parts outside the CDR3, is NAGVMQNPRHLVRRRGQEARLRCSPMKGHSHVYWYRQLPEEGLKFMVYLQKENIIDESGMPKERFSAEFPKEGPSILRIQQVVRGDSAAYFCASSPPGPTYEQHFGPGTRLTVT.

V is TRBV4-1 and J is TRBJ1-4; TRBD1 matches 9 bases. Germline CDR1 is MGHRA and CDR2 is YSYEKL. Unmatched junction bases numbered 3, after V lost 0 bases and J lost 4 bases. The CDR3 runs to 16 residues. The CDR3 DNA is TGCGCCAGCAGCCAAGAGACAGGGGGACTTAATGAAAAACTGTTTTTT. This encodes CASSQETGGLNEKLFF.

This chain joins TRBV5-7 and TRBJ1-1; D remains unclear. TRBV5-7 is identified as an open reading frame with a role that is uncertain. CDR3 length: 12 amino acids. Trimming removed 6 bases at V and 7 bases at J, with 13 bases between. The CDR3 DNA reads TGTGCCAGCACCCGCGGCGGCAGTGAAGCTTTCTTT. Protein sequence: CASTRGGSEAFF.

This clonotype was observed a few times. The CDR3 DNA reads as TGTGCCAGCAGCCGAAAGGGACAGGCCTATGGCTACACCTTC. As protein: CASSRKGQAYGYTF. The chain is built from TRBV5-6 and TRBJ1-2, with TRBD1 identical over 8 bases. The CDR3 is 14 residues long. The germline V gene encodes CDR1 SGHDT and CDR2 YYEEEE. Unmatched junction bases numbered 6, after V lost 4 bases and J lost 4 bases. The whole variable domain, filled in from reference TRBV5-6 and TRBJ1-2, reads DAGVTQSPTHLIKTRGQQVTLRCSPKSGHDTVSWYQQALGQGPQFIFQYYEEEERQRGNFPDRFSGHQFPNYSSELNVNALLLGDSALYLCASSRKGQAYGYTFGSGTRLTVV.

In this sample, this clonotype is medium-sized. This chain connects TRBV30 to TRBJ2-3; D is unresolved. Germline V gene lookup returns CDR1 GTSNPN and CDR2 SVGIG (reference sequence). Trimming took 2 bases from V and 3 from J, leaving 6 bases between them. The CDR3 loop spans 12 amino acids. DNA for the CDR3: TGTGCCTGGAGTACCGCAACAGATACGCAGTATTTT. This gives the protein CAWSTATDTQYF.

This clonotype was counted between two and nine times. This rearrangement joins TRBV5-4 to TRBJ2-7; TRBD2 matches at 9 bases. In germline, CDR1 is SGHNT, CDR2 YYREEE (reference sequence). The CDR3 length is 14 residues. The V gene end was trimmed by 7 bases and the J gene end by 6 bases; junction bases not matched to a gene: 11. As DNA, the CDR3 is TGTGCCAGCGGGTTAGCGGGAGTAGGGGGCGAGCAGTACTTC. This codes for CASGLAGVGGEQYF.

As for this clonotype: This clone may be a read error of a much larger clone one base away. V and J are TRBV6-1 and TRBJ2-3, with D unresolved. The CDR3 is 15 amino acids. Germline assignment: CDR1 MNHNS and CDR2 SASEGT. The ends were cut back, 6 bases at V and 0 bases at J, with 13 bases in the middle. The CDR3 loop is CASSSWRASTDTQYF. Here the CDR3 DNA reads TGTGCCAGCAGCTCATGGCGCGCCAGCACAGATACGCAGTATTTT.

This clonotype appeared a few times. The genes are TRBV29-1 and TRBJ1-1, with D perhaps matching TRBD1 (5 bases). The CDR3 contains 10 residues. Trimming left V 5 bases short and J 10 bases short, with 11 bases between. CDR1 is SQVTM, CDR2 ANQGSEA, per germline. CDR3 loop: CSVRGLGAFF. CDR3 DNA sequence: TGCAGCGTTAGGGGTCTTGGAGCTTTCTTT.

At least ten counts were recorded for this clonotype. V and J are TRBV28 and TRBJ1-5, with TRBD1 identical over 9 bases. Germline V CDR1 and CDR2: MDHEN, SYDVKM. Unmatched junction bases numbered 11, after V lost 6 bases and J lost 2 bases. This CDR3 region has 17 residues. The CDR3 loop is CASRDRDRVIGNQPQHF. CDR3 coding DNA: TGTGCCAGCAGGGACCGGGACAGGGTTATTGGCAATCAGCCCCAGCATTTT.

The table lists this clonotype with many counts. The gene calls are TRBV30 and TRBJ1-2; D perhaps matches TRBD1 (6 bases). Germline assignment: CDR1 GTSNPN and CDR2 SVGIG (reference sequence). This CDR3 is 11 amino acids long. Deletions cut 3 bases from V and 7 bases from J, with 9 bases between. The CDR3 loop reads CAWSNRVGYTF. CDR3 bases: TGTGCCTGGAGCAACAGGGTTGGCTACACCTTC.

There are a few counts of this clonotype. The chain couples TRBV20-1 to TRBJ2-6; no clear D. This CDR3 is 12 amino acids long. V lost 6 bases and J lost 3, with 6 bases in between. The germline V gene has CDR1 DFQATT and CDR2 SNEGSKA (reference sequence). DNA for the CDR3: TGCAGTGCGATATTTGGGGCCAACGTCCTGACTTTC. Translation: CSAIFGANVLTF.

This clonotype was seen repeatedly, ten times or more. The chain employs TRBV20-1 and TRBJ2-5, with D perhaps matching TRBD1 (6 bases). Trimming took off 2 bases at V and 5 bases at J, with 9 bases between the two ends. The germline CDR1 and CDR2 sequences are DFQATT and SNEGSKA (reference sequence). The CDR3 contains 12 residues. DNA of the CDR3: TGCAGTGCTAGACAGGGGAAGGAGACCCAGTACTTC. Encoded protein: CSARQGKETQYF.

The table lists this clonotype with a few counts. This sequence joins TRBV30 and TRBJ1-1, with D perhaps matching TRBD1 (6 bases). The V gene lost 8 bases and the J gene lost 0 bases, with 16 bases spanning the gap. This CDR3 has 14 amino acids. CDR1 and CDR2 from the germline V gene are GTSNPN and SVGIG (reference sequence). CDR3 protein: CAERAGAMNTEAFF. The CDR3 bases are TGTGCCGAACGCGCAGGGGCTATGAACACTGAAGCTTTCTTT. The whole variable domain, remainder taken from reference TRBV30 and TRBJ1-1, is SQTIHQWPATLVQPVGSPLSLECTVEGTSNPNLYWYRQAAGRGLQLLFYSVGIGQISSEVPQNLSASRPQDRQFILSSKKLLLSDSGFYLCAERAGAMNTEAFFGQGTRLTVV.

V usage is TRBV29-1 and J usage is TRBJ1-1, with D maybe TRBD1 (6 bases). The germline CDR1 and CDR2 sequences are SQVTM and ANQGSEA. The CDR3 totals 13 residues. Trimming removed 7 bases at V and 1 base at J, with 13 bases between. CDR3 region: CSAQAGANTEAFF. In DNA form, the CDR3 reads TGCAGCGCCCAGGCAGGGGCGAACACTGAAGCTTTCTTT.

The V call is TRBV7-8, the J call TRBJ1-3, with 8 bases lining up with TRBD1. From germline, CDR1 is SGHVS and CDR2 FQNEAQ. V gave up 4 bases and J gave up 3 bases; unmatched junction bases: 2. This CDR3 is 14 amino acids long. CDR3 amino acids: CASSSDRGGNTIYF. The DNA for the CDR3 is TGTGCCAGCAGCTCCGACAGGGGTGGAAACACCATATATTTT.

The rearrangement joins TRBV4-1 to TRBJ2-5; perhaps TRBD2 as D (5 bases). The V end was cut by 0 bases, the J end by 4 bases, with 15 bases between. Germline V CDR1 and CDR2: MGHRA, YSYEKL. This CDR3 has 16 amino acids. CDR3 amino acids: CASSQDFPLAPETQYF. In DNA, the CDR3 is TGCGCCAGCAGCCAAGATTTTCCCCTAGCACCAGAGACCCAGTACTTC.